One and the same sample provided the 18 T cell receptor beta chains below, sequenced in a study of regulatory T cells in long-lasting Graves disease. As to time point: newly diagnosed GD, antithyroid drugs for less than 3 months. Extracted RNA from PBMCs served as the source of the TCR library. TCR beta libraries were built with iRepertoire HTBI primers and Arm-PCR of CDR3 regions. TCRdb redid the calling of the multiplex PCR reads with MiXCR, one entry per CDR3 protein. The table includes 400,000 to 500,000 distinct CDR3 sequences, roughly 15% detected once. These data also formed part of another study, on T cells in Graves' hyperthyroidism and ophthalmopathy.

The sequences come from peripheral blood mononuclear cells (PBMCs), collected at new diagnosis, from a patient treated with antithyroid drugs. The origin of the receptors is a woman aged 18-30 years with Graves disease.

This clonotype showed up just a few times. This chain connects TRBV15 to TRBJ2-7, with unresolved D. This CDR3 comprises 14 residues. Per the germline V gene, CDR1 is LNHNV and CDR2 is YYDKDF (reference sequence). V lost 1 base and J 3 bases, leaving 10 bases between the germline ends. The CDR3 nucleotides are TGTGCCACCAGCAGAGGAGGAAGTTACTACGAGCAGTACTTC. Amino acid sequence: CATSRGGSYYEQYF.

CDR3 loop: CSVAGDTEAFF. The CDR3 nucleotides read TGCAGCGTTGCAGGGGATACTGAAGCTTTCTTT. The chain employs TRBV29-1 and TRBJ1-1, with D possibly matching TRBD1 (6 bases). V dropped 4 bases and J dropped 5 bases, with 8 bases sitting between them. CDR3 length equals 11 residues. In germline, CDR1 is SQVTM, CDR2 ANQGSEA.

This clonotype was counted only a few times. The chain links TRBV27 to TRBJ1-5, with D possibly matching TRBD1 (5 bases). The CDR3 loop spans 16 amino acids. The germline V gene encodes CDR1 MNHEY and CDR2 SMNVEV (reference sequence). Trimming pared 1 base from V and 7 bases from J, leaving 17 bases between. In nucleotides, the CDR3 is TGTGCCAGCAGTTTATTTGGTTTGGGCAGGGACCAGCCCCAGCATTTT. It is translated as CASSLFGLGRDQPQHF.

Note on this clonotype: The junction does not match germline at one end; this may be a read error. The V call is TRBV6-2 or TRBV6-3, the J call TRBJ2-1; the D is unclear. The germline gives CDR1 MNHEY, CDR2 SVGEGT. CDR3 length: 12 amino acids. The CDR3 spells CASSEAPNEQLF. CDR3 nucleotides: TGTGCCAGCAGTGAGGCCCCCAATGAGCAGCTCTTC.

This clonotype occurred a few times. The rearrangement links TRBV9 to TRBJ2-3; 14 bases are a match to TRBD2. Unmatched junction bases numbered 8, after V lost 3 bases and J lost 8 bases. CDR1 and CDR2 from the germline V gene are SGDLS and YYNGEE. The CDR3 contains 16 residues. Here the CDR3 DNA reads TGTGCCAGCAGCGCCGGGACTAGCGGGAGTGGTGGTACGCAGTATTTT. It encodes CASSAGTSGSGGTQYF.

The V and J genes are TRBV24-1 and TRBJ2-5; TRBD1 might be the D (6 bases). This CDR3 comprises 15 residues. Germline CDR1 KGHDR, CDR2 SFDVKD. Trimming cost V 1 base and J 2 bases, with 10 bases left between them. Here the CDR3 DNA reads TGTGCCACCAGTGATTTTGGGGGACAACAAGAGACCCAGTACTTC. It encodes CATSDFGGQQETQYF.

This clonotype occurred a few times. The rearrangement joins TRBV7-8 to TRBJ1-1; D unclear. Germline CDR1 reads SGHVS; CDR2 reads FQNEAQ. Trimming took 7 bases from V and 0 from J, leaving 12 bases between them. The CDR3 is 14 residues long. CDR3 sequence (DNA): TGTGCCAGCAACCACGGCACCTTGAACACTGAAGCTTTCTTT. It specifies CASNHGTLNTEAFF.

The rearrangement uses TRBV5-4 and TRBJ2-5; weak D call: TRBD1 (8 bases). The germline V and J ends were trimmed by 4 bases and 5 bases, with 21 bases remaining between them. Germline V gene data show CDR1 as SGHNT and CDR2 as YYREEE (reference sequence). The CDR3 runs 16 residues. CDR3: CASSPYLQGGGETQYF. The CDR3 nucleotides read TGTGCCAGCAGCCCATACCTACAGGGGGGAGGGGAGACCCAGTACTTC.

Worth noting for this clonotype: This could be a read error, since a much larger clone is one nucleotide away. V usage is TRBV5-6 and J usage is TRBJ2-3, with TRBD2 matching over 8 bases. This CDR3 is 17 amino acids long. The germline V gene encodes CDR1 SGHDT and CDR2 YYEEEE. This CDR3 is CACSWHPAGEVPDTQYF. The CDR3 DNA sequence: TGTGCCTGCAGCTGGCATCCAGCGGGAGAGGTCCCAGATACGCAGTATTTT.

The CDR3 DNA follows: TGTGCCAGTAGTAACTCACAGGGTAGTCAGCCCCAGCATTTT. It yields the protein CASSNSQGSQPQHF. V and J are TRBV19 and TRBJ1-5; D might be TRBD1 (6 bases). The germline V and J ends were trimmed by 4 bases and 6 bases, with 13 bases remaining between them. The germline CDR1 and CDR2 sequences are LNHDA and SQIVND (reference sequence). This CDR3 is 14 amino acids long.

This clonotype was picked up many times. The V and J genes are TRBV20-1 and TRBJ2-3; 13 bases are a match to TRBD2. Trimming cost V 5 bases and J 4 bases; bases outside gene matches: 6. This CDR3 region has 15 residues. The V gene's germline CDR1 is DFQATT and CDR2 SNEGSKA (reference sequence). This CDR3 is CSAGLAGVDPDTQYF. The CDR3 coding sequence is TGCAGTGCTGGACTAGCGGGAGTAGATCCAGATACGCAGTATTTT.

This clonotype was recorded a few times. The chain uses TRBV20-1 and TRBJ2-7, with 8 bases identical to TRBD2. The V segment lost 6 bases and the J segment 5 bases; nucleotides outside the gene matches: 12. The CDR3 has 14 residues. The germline CDR1 and CDR2 sequences are DFQATT and SNEGSKA (reference sequence). CDR3 loop: CSALGPGTRDEQYF. Written as DNA, the CDR3 is TGCAGTGCCCTAGGTCCCGGGACTAGAGACGAGCAGTACTTC.

This clonotype was counted ten times or more. The CDR3 DNA sequence: TGTGCTAGTGGTTTGAGCTCGGACAATGAGCAGTTCTTC. Translated, it gives CASGLSSDNEQFF. J is TRBJ2-1 and V is TRBV12-5, with D unclear. CDR1 is LGHNT and CDR2 is FRNRAP in the germline V gene. This CDR3 contains 13 residues. Trimming shortened V by 2 bases and J by 5 bases, and 7 bases separated the two germline ends.

This clonotype was found many times. The chain uses TRBV12-3 or TRBV12-4 and TRBJ1-2, with 7 bases matching TRBD1. V shed 6 bases, J shed 0 bases, and the junction held 7 bases outside the gene matches. The CDR3 extends over 15 amino acids. This chain's CDR3 is CASSTGVVTNYGYTF. Written as DNA, the CDR3 is TGTGCCAGCAGCACAGGGGTGGTGACTAACTATGGCTACACCTTC.

The genes are TRBV4-1 and TRBJ2-7; 8 positions match TRBD2. The junction had 16 bases not matched to a gene; V was cut back by 2 bases and J by 4 bases. The CDR3 spans 18 residues. Germline lookup yields CDR1 MGHRA and CDR2 YSYEKL. CDR3 amino acids: CASSQQYTGTSSRYEQYF. The CDR3 nucleotides are TGCGCCAGCAGCCAACAATATACCGGGACTAGTAGTAGATACGAGCAGTACTTC.

There are many counts of this clonotype. This chain links TRBV6-2 or TRBV6-3 with TRBJ2-5; no reliable D call. V lost 5 bases and J lost 5, with 15 bases in between. The germline V gene encodes CDR1 MNHEY and CDR2 SVGEGT. The CDR3 spans 14 residues. The CDR3 DNA follows: TGTGCCAGCAGTGATGTTGGGGTTGTGGAGACCCAGTACTTC. Translating gives CASSDVGVVETQYF.

There are many counts of this clonotype. The chain employs TRBV12-3 or TRBV12-4 and TRBJ1-3, with unresolved D. The CDR3 contains 14 residues. V was shortened by 7 bases and J by 2 bases, with 12 bases between the two germline ends. The CDR3 nucleotides are TGTGCCAGCACCCCCACGAGTACTGGAAACACCATATATTTT. Its protein is CASTPTSTGNTIYF.

In its sample, this clonotype was seen many times. The rearrangement links TRBV29-1 to TRBJ2-5; maybe TRBD2 (5 bases). Germline CDR1 is SQVTM and CDR2 is ANQGSEA. The length of the CDR3 is 10 residues. Trimming left V 6 bases short and J 5 bases short, with 7 bases between. The CDR3 is CSVGEETQYF. The DNA for the CDR3 is TGCAGCGTGGGAGAGGAGACCCAGTACTTC.